Listed here is a single T cell receptor beta chain. The record originates from a study of human T cells and chemical hapten exposure. Study-level information: The patients were mostly female; they had alopecia areata, totalis or universalis.

CDR1 and CDR2 from the germline V gene are SQVTM and ANQGSEA. This CDR3 region has 13 residues. J lost 1 base, V lost 2 bases, and 0 bases had no gene match. Stated time point: patch test 3, about 24 weeks after DPC sensitization. The treatment: therapeutic diphenylcyclopropenone sensitization with weekly scalp DPC. Total RNA was isolated from whole blood that had not been fractionated. One entry per CDR3 protein, called by TCRdb with MiXCR from the RACE reads. Of 100,000 to 150,000 distinct CDR3 sequences listed, about 11% are singletons. Sequences were derived from whole blood, sampled in connection with sensitization to the hapten diphenylcyclopropenone (DPC). The source of this sequence is a woman aged 50 to 65 with alopecia areata. Some clones in this sample may be carry-over from other donors' samples. The chain uses TRBV29-1 and TRBJ2-3, with 7 bases that match TRBD2. CDR3 region: CSVELAGTDTQYF. The CDR3 DNA is TGCAGCGTTGAACTAGCGGGCACAGATACGCAGTATTTT.